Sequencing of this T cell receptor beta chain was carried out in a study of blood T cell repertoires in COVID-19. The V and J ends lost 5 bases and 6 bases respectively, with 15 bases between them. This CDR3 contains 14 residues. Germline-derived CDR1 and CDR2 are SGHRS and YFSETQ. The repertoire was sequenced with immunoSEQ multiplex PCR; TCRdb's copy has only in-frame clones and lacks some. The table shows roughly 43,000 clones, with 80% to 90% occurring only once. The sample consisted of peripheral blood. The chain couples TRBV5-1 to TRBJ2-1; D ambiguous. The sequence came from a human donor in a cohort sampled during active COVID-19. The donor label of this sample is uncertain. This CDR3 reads CASRSLEASNEQFF. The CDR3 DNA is TGCGCCAGCAGGAGTCTTGAGGCTAGCAATGAGCAGTTCTTC.